This T cell receptor (beta chain) was sequenced for a study of cytomegalovirus exposure and HLA in healthy donors. General study points: As immune exposure information, only CMV serostatus was available.

J was trimmed by 4 bases and V by 1 base; bases with no gene match: 3. This CDR3 comprises 14 residues. Germline assignment: CDR1 MDHEN and CDR2 SYDVKM. A single count supports this clone. What it binds is not known. 13 Jbeta primers and 60 Vbeta primers were used for the PCR. Measured with immunoSEQ multiplex PCR; TCRdb has only the in-frame clones, and not every one. The sample has approximately 73,000 clones, approximately 79% seen once. This TCR was recovered from a woman aged 40 to 50 in good health and CMV-seropositive. The sample was PBMCs. This sequence joins TRBV28 and TRBJ2-7; 8 positions match TRBD2. CDR3 sequence: CASSLLAGRYEQYF. The DNA for the CDR3 is TGTGCCAGCAGTTTATTAGCGGGGAGATACGAGCAGTACTTC.